The clone carrying this TCR beta chain occurred a few times. The sample is drawn from a study of beta chain features in type 1 diabetes. The ends lost 10 bases at V and 5 bases at J; junction bases unmatched: 11. Germline assignment: CDR1 MNHEY and CDR2 SMNVEV (reference sequence). The CDR3 loop spans 15 amino acids. Expressed TCRB transcripts were sequenced because the isolated RNA had all been reverse transcribed beforehand. Here immunoSEQ multiplex PCR was the method, and the copy in TCRdb shows in-frame clones only, minus some. Among some 250,000 clones listed, 25% to 35% were seen once. The sample taken for sequencing was central memory CD4+ T cells from blood. The chain recombines TRBV27 with TRBJ1-5, with 10 bases aligning to TRBD1. The sequence came from a man aged 25-40 years in good health. The CDR3 region has the DNA TGTGCCATCCCGGGACGGGACAGGGGCGATCAGCCCCAGCATTTT. Protein: CAIPGRDRGDQPQHF.